This is a list of T cell receptor beta chains from one sample in a study of post-analysis software for immune sequencing data. TCRdb redid the calling of the PCR reads with MiXCR, one entry per CDR3 protein. The table lists about 500,000 distinct CDR3 sequences, under 55% of them singletons. Sequences were obtained from blood. All receptors derive from a girl aged 10 to 17 with multiple sclerosis. CDR3s include the opening cysteine and the closing phenylalanine or tryptophan. D genes are given only for firm matches. Only some rows state a clone size, as once, few, many or a class for expanded clones.

cdr3_aa	cdr3_nt	v_call	j_call	clone_size	d_call
CASSVGSNIQYF	TGTGCCAGCAGCGTCGGAAGCAACATTCAGTACTTC	TRBV5-1	TRBJ2-4	NA	NA
CASRFELGDTQYF	TGTGCCAGCAGATTCGAGCTAGGAGATACGCAGTATTTT	TRBV2	TRBJ2-3	NA	NA
CASSLNEQYEQYF	TGTGCCAGCAGCCTAAATGAACAGTACGAGCAGTACTTC	TRBV7-9	TRBJ2-7	few	NA
CASSPRTVLPQHF	TGTGCCAGCAGCCCGCGGACGGTCTTGCCCCAGCATTTT	TRBV7-2	TRBJ1-5	once	NA
CASRSPGRDTQYF	TGTGCCAGTAGGTCCCCGGGGCGAGATACGCAGTATTTT	TRBV19	TRBJ2-3	NA	NA
CASSYPGLAGESEQFF	TGTGCCAGCAGTTACCCGGGACTAGCGGGAGAGTCGGAGCAGTTCTTC	TRBV6-2/TRBV6-3	TRBJ2-1	NA	TRBD2
CSTRQGWKQETQYF	TGCAGCACCCGACAGGGCTGGAAACAAGAGACTCAGTACTTC	TRBV29-1	TRBJ2-5	few	TRBD1
CSAPARLGEQFF	TGCAGTGCTCCGGCCCGCTTAGGTGAGCAGTTCTTC	TRBV20-1	TRBJ2-1	few	NA
CASSPRYIRTDAEYF	TGTGCCAGCAGTCCGAGATACATCCGCACAGATGCGGAGTATTTT	TRBV12-3/TRBV12-4	TRBJ2-3	NA	NA
CASSKRGPYEQYF	TGTGCCAGCAGCAAACGGGGCCCCTACGAGCAGTACTTC	TRBV7-2	TRBJ2-7	NA	NA
CASSLGTGPNEQFF	TGTGCCAGCAGCCTCGGGACAGGGCCCAATGAGCAGTTCTTC	TRBV5-5	TRBJ2-1	NA	TRBD1
CASRTGGQGANEQFF	TGTGCCAGCAGGACCGGGGGACAGGGGGCGAATGAGCAGTTCTTC	TRBV12-3/TRBV12-4	TRBJ2-1	few	TRBD1
CASTHRRQNYEQYF	TGTGCCAGCACCCACCGGCGACAGAACTACGAGCAGTACTTC	TRBV2	TRBJ2-7	NA	NA
CSATFTSGSTDTQYF	TGCAGTGCCACATTCACTAGCGGGAGCACAGATACGCAGTATTTT	TRBV20-1	TRBJ2-3	few	TRBD2
CASSSEWTGLTYEQYF	TGTGCCAGCAGCTCAGAGTGGACAGGGCTAACCTACGAGCAGTACTTC	TRBV7-9	TRBJ2-7	few	TRBD1
CTSSAAGVETNEKLFF	TGCACCAGCAGCGCCGCAGGGGTGGAAACTAATGAAAAACTGTTTTTT	TRBV5-1	TRBJ1-4	NA	NA
CASGPRPPHYEQYF	TGTGCCAGCGGACCCAGGCCCCCGCACTACGAGCAGTACTTC	TRBV12-3/TRBV12-4	TRBJ2-7	few	NA
CASSADPTGMNEQFF	TGTGCCAGCAGCGCTGACCCTACAGGGATGAATGAGCAGTTCTTC	TRBV9	TRBJ2-1	few	NA
CASRGTVLSYEQYF	TGTGCCAGCCGGGGGACAGTTTTATCCTACGAGCAGTACTTC	TRBV28	TRBJ2-7	once	NA
CASSSPPGGQGVDTEAFF	TGTGCCAGCAGCTCTCCCCCAGGCGGACAGGGCGTGGACACTGAAGCTTTCTTT	TRBV7-6	TRBJ1-1	few	TRBD1
CASRFSGSGETQYF	TGTGCCAGCAGGTTTAGCGGGAGCGGCGAGACCCAGTACTTC	TRBV12-3/TRBV12-4	TRBJ2-5	many	TRBD2
CASSEARGGQYF	TGTGCCAGCAGTGAAGCCAGGGGCGGGCAGTATTTT	TRBV2	TRBJ2-3	NA	NA